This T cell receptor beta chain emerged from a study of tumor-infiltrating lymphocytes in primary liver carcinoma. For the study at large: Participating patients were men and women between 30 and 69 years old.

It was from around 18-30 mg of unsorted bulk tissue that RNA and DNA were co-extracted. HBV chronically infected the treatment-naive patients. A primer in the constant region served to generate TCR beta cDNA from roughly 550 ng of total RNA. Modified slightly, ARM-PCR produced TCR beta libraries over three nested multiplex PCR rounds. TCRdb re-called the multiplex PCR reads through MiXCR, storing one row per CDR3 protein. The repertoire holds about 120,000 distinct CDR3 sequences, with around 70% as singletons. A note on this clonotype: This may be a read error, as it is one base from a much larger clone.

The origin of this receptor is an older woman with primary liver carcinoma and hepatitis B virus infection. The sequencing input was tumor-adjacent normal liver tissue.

CDR3 bases: TGCGCCAGCAGCTCTGGAACAGGGGCTTTTGGGTACACTGAAGCTTTCTTT. Protein sequence: CASSSGTGAFGYTEAFF. The gene calls are TRBV5-1 and TRBJ1-1; 7 nucleotides align to TRBD1. The CDR3 is 17 amino acids. Per germline, CDR1 SGHRS and CDR2 YFSETQ. J gave up 3 bases and V 3 bases, and 14 bases lay outside the gene matches.